The rows below give T cell receptor beta chains drawn from one sample of a study of blood T cell repertoires in COVID-19. The table came from immunoSEQ multiplex PCR; TCRdb's copy has only in-frame clones and leaves some out. The sample has approximately 210,000 clones, around 80% seen once; the top ten hold approximately 4.3%. Specimen: PBMCs or T cells enriched from blood (not recorded which). These receptors originate from a man younger than 40 with acute COVID-19. The CDR3 runs from the conserved cysteine through the conserved F or W. D genes are given only for firm matches. Some rows mark clone size as missing; the rest say once, few, many or name a class of expanded clone.

TRBV29-1	TRBJ1-1	-	TRBD1	TGCAGCGTTGAAATCGAGACAGGGGGCGAAATGGGAACTGAAGCTTTCTTT	CSVEIETGGEMGTEAFF
TRBV7-6	TRBJ2-3	-	TRBD2	TGTGCCAGCAGCTCTGGACTAGCGGGGGGCCAAGATACGCAGTATTTT	CASSSGLAGGQDTQYF
TRBV5-4	TRBJ2-1	once	-	TGTGCCAGCAGCCGCGAGACAGCATACAATGAGCAGTTCTTC	CASSRETAYNEQFF
TRBV7-9	TRBJ2-2	-	-	TGTGCCAGCAGCGCGCAGGGGATCACCGGGGAGCTGTTTTTT	CASSAQGITGELFF
TRBV5-4	TRBJ2-1	-	TRBD2	TGTGCCAGCAGCTTGGCCGGGCGGGGGGGCAATGAGCAGTTCTTC	CASSLAGRGGNEQFF
TRBV4-1	TRBJ1-2	many	-	TGCGCCAGCAGCCTACTCGGGTATGGCTACACCTTC	CASSLLGYGYTF
TRBV30	TRBJ1-3	-	TRBD1	TGTGCCTGGAGCCGGGACAGGGCTGGAAACACCATATATTTT	CAWSRDRAGNTIYF
TRBV15	TRBJ2-7	-	TRBD1	TGTGCCACCAGTCTGGAGGGACAGGGAGGCGAGCAGTACTTC	CATSLEGQGGEQYF
TRBV3-1/TRBV3-2	TRBJ2-5	-	TRBD2	TGTGCCAGCAGCCAAGACCCGGGGGGTTCAGAGACCCAGTACTTC	CASSQDPGGSETQYF
TRBV7-5	TRBJ1-3	-	-	TGTGTCAGAAGCTCAGGACAGTTAGACTCTGGAAACACCATATATTTT	CVRSSGQLDSGNTIYF
TRBV2	TRBJ1-2	once	-	TGTGTCACGACCCGGGGCAGGGGCGCGTATGGCTACACCTTC	CVTTRGRGAYGYTF
TRBV6-4	TRBJ1-2	-	-	TGTGCCAGCAGCCAACAGGGTATCGGCGGCTACACCTTC	CASSQQGIGGYTF
TRBV7-3	TRBJ2-5	-	-	TGTGCCAGCAGCTTAATGGGGCAGGGACAAGAGACCCAGTACTTC	CASSLMGQGQETQYF
TRBV28	TRBJ2-1	-	-	TGTGCCACAGGACTTGGGAATGAGCAGTTCTTC	CATGLGNEQFF
TRBV6-5	TRBJ2-2	once	-	TGTGCCAGCAGTTCCGTCACCGGGGAGCTGTTTTTT	CASSSVTGELFF
TRBV27	TRBJ2-7	many	TRBD1	TGTGCCAGCAGGTCGGGACAGGGGAAGTTTTACGAGCAGTACTTC	CASRSGQGKFYEQYF
TRBV9	TRBJ1-2	-	TRBD1	TGTGCCAGCAGGGACAGGGAGGGCTACACCTTC	CASRDREGYTF
TRBV5-1	TRBJ2-7	once	-	TGCGCCAGCAGGAGTCCCTACGAGCAGTACTTC	CASRSPYEQYF
TRBV4-2	TRBJ2-1	-	TRBD2	TGTGCCAGCAGCCAAGAAGGCGGGGGGCCGCCGTTCTTC	CASSQEGGGPPFF
TRBV6-2/TRBV6-3	TRBJ1-1	-	-	TGTGCCAGCAGTTGGCGGGAGATGAACACTGAAGCTTTCTTT	CASSWREMNTEAFF
TRBV6-1	TRBJ2-1	-	-	TGTGCCAGCAGTGAAAGGGCGTTGACTAGAAATGAGCAGTTCTTC	CASSERALTRNEQFF
TRBV6-4	TRBJ2-2	once	-	TGTGCCAGCAGACCCGACGGTGAGGGAGGGGAGCTGTTTTTT	CASRPDGEGGELFF